The present T cell receptor (beta chain) was sequenced within a study of Tregs in tolerant kidney transplant recipients. CDR1 SNHLY and CDR2 FYNNEI come from the germline V gene. V dropped 2 bases and J dropped 11 bases, with 20 bases sitting between them. This CDR3 has 15 residues. Clones were read by immunoSEQ multiplex PCR, and TCRdb kept only the in-frame ones, dropping some. The repertoire holds 100,000 to 130,000 clones, nearly 90% seen once, with 0.34% in the top ten. Sequenced here: CD4+ T cells from blood, sampled before the transplant. The gene calls are TRBV2 and TRBJ2-3; the D gene is possibly TRBD2 (6 bases). The sequence was collected from a human donor who received a combined kidney and bone marrow transplant. The CDR3 here is CASSERDWRGLGQYF. The DNA of the CDR3 is TGTGCCAGCAGTGAAAGGGACTGGAGAGGGTTGGGGCAGTATTTT.